This T cell receptor (beta chain) was sequenced for a study of shared clonotypes between healthy human individuals. TCRdb's copy holds only in-frame clones and misses some; the assay was immunoSEQ multiplex PCR. In the table there are 1.5 million to 2.5 million clones, about 95% of which are singletons. CD45RO-negative CD8 cells positively selected for CCR7 made up the naive population, which excluded terminally differentiated effector memory CD45RA+ cells. The CDR3 runs to 15 residues. CDR1 and CDR2 from the germline V gene are MNHEY and SMNVEV (reference sequence). Trimming removed 0 bases from V and 7 bases from J, with 10 bases in between.

The sequence came from a man aged 18 to 29 in good health. Sample: naive CD8+ T cells sorted from blood. The rearrangement uses TRBV27 and TRBJ1-6; D ambiguous. CDR3 residues: CASSLSMGGNSPLHF. CDR3 nucleotide sequence: TGTGCCAGCAGTTTATCGATGGGAGGGAATTCACCCCTCCACTTT.